This T cell receptor beta chain appears in the sequencing data of a study of beta chain features in type 1 diabetes. Whole-study context: No age, gender or cell yield differences were seen between patients and healthy donors. Study-level points and caveats: Within patients, naive, central memory and Treg TCRB repertoires seemed more similar than within healthy donors. In all four CD4+ subsets, TCRB CDR3 length was significantly, moderately reduced in type 1 diabetes.

The CDR3 sequence is 15 residues long. Germline V CDR1 and CDR2: SGHTA, FQGNSA. V shed 5 bases and J 4 bases; nucleotides not matched to a gene: 7. Note on this clone: Its antigen is not known. Different DNA sequences within this sample yield the same CDR3.

Expressed TCRB transcripts were sequenced, since all the RNA that had been isolated was reverse transcribed. The table came from immunoSEQ multiplex PCR; TCRdb's copy has only in-frame clones and leaves some out. This table holds approximately 600,000 clones, around an eighth found once. This receptor was obtained from a man under 40 with type 1 diabetes. The chain recombines TRBV7-2 with TRBJ2-7, with TRBD1 matching over 11 bases. The material sequenced was naive CD4+ T cells from blood. The CDR3 loop reads CASSPSGDRGYEQYF. Written as DNA, the CDR3 is TGTGCCAGCAGCCCTAGCGGGGACAGGGGGTACGAGCAGTACTTC. Full variable domain (missing parts from reference TRBV7-2 and TRBJ2-7): GAGVSQSPSNKVTEKGKDVELRCDPISGHTALYWYRQSLGQGLEFLIYFQGNSAPDKSGLPSDRFSAERTGGSVSTLTIQRTQQEDSAVYLCASSPSGDRGYEQYFGPGTRLTVT.